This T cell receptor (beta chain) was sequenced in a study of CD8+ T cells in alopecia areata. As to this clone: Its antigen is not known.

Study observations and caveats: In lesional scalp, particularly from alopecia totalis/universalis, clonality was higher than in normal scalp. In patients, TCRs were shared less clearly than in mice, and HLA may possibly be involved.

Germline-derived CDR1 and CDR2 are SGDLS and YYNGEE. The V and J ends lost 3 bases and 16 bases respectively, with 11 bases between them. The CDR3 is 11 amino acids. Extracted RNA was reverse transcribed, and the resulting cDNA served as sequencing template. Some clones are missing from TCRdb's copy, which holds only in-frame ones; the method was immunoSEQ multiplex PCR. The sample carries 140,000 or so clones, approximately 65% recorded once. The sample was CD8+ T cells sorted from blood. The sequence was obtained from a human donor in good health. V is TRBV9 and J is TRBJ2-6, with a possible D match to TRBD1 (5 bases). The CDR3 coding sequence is TGTGCCAGCAGCGCACGACAGTATCTGACTTTC. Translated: CASSARQYLTF.